The clone carrying this T cell receptor beta chain showed up many times. This sample is part of a study of T cells after yellow fever vaccination. On the study more broadly: Memory subsets EM, EMRA, CM and Tscm were separated by sorting based on CD3, CD45RA, CCR7 and CD95.

Study-level points and caveats: On re-exposure, the response was weaker but peaked faster, at day 5 versus 15. The booster response re-showed most primary clones: around 97% CD4, over 80% CD8.

Template switching by 5'RACE produced TCR cDNA, adding a universal primer site and UMIs. MiXCR, applied by TCRdb to the 5' RACE reads, yields one record per CDR3 protein. Of 27,000 or so distinct CDR3 sequences listed, 4% to 5% are singletons. Sequences were derived from PBMCs, either bulk or a sorted T-cell subset (CD4+, CD8+, memory, or dextramer-sorted; not recorded which), sampled on the day of the yellow fever booster vaccination. The TCR originated in a young man who received the YFV17D yellow fever vaccine.

Here the CDR3 reads CASSLVGDRGETQYF. The CDR3 coding sequence is TGTGCCAGCAGCTTAGTCGGGGACAGGGGCGAAACCCAGTACTTC. The chain links TRBV7-2 to TRBJ2-5; TRBD1 aligns across 10 bases. V shed 1 base and J 8 bases; nucleotides not matched to a gene: 7. The CDR3 has 15 amino acids. Per germline, CDR1 SGHTA and CDR2 FQGNSA.